The clone carrying this T cell receptor (beta chain) was seen repeatedly, ten times or more. The junction shows a germline mismatch at one end, possibly a read error. This record belongs to a study of T cells in Graves' hyperthyroidism and ophthalmopathy. Background on the study: Peripheral blood was obtained at initial diagnosis, preceding any treatment.

Amplification targeted TCR beta CDR3 regions from RNA transcripts. When the TCR CDR3 underwent first-round RT-PCR, the HTBI primer set was used. MiXCR, run by TCRdb on the multiplex PCR reads, gives a single entry per CDR3 protein. The sample lists some 370,000 distinct CDR3 sequences; over 11% were seen once. The CDR3 extends over 15 amino acids. From germline, CDR1 is SGHRS and CDR2 YFSETQ. Diagnosis rested on symptoms, serum thyroxine and TRAb, thyroid ultrasound, and orbital computed tomography. The sequencing input was blood. The source of this sequence is a man in his forties or fifties with Graves' ophthalmopathy. The chain recombines TRBV5-1 with TRBJ2-1; maybe TRBD1 (8 bases). The DNA of the CDR3 is TGTGCCAGCAGTCCCGGACAGGGAGGGTACAATGAGCAGTTCTTC. Its protein is CASSPGQGGYNEQFF.